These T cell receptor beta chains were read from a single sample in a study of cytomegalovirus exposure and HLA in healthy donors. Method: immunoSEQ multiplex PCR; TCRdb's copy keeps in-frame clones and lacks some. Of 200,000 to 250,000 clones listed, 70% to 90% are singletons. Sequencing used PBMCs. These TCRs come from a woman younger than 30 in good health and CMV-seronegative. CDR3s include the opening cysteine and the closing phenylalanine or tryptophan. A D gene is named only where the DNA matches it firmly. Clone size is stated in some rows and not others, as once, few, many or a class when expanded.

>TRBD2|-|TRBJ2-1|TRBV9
CASSVVSGAWNEQFF
TGTGCCAGCAGCGTAGTGAGCGGGGCCTGGAATGAGCAGTTCTTC
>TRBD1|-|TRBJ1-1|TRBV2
CASSLETGATEAFF
TGTGCCAGCAGTCTCGAGACAGGGGCCACTGAAGCTTTCTTT
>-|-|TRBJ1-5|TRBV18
CASSREDQPQHF
TGTGCCAGCTCCCGGGAAGATCAGCCCCAGCATTTT
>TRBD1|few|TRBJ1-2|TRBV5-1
CASSPDRDYGYTF
TGCGCCAGCAGCCCCGACAGGGACTATGGCTACACCTTC
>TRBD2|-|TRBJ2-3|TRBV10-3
CAPGGASDTQYF
TGTGCCCCGGGGGGGGCCTCAGATACGCAGTATTTT
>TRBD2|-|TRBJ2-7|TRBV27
CASKRTSGAWYEQYF
TGTGCCAGCAAACGCACTAGCGGGGCGTGGTACGAGCAGTACTTC
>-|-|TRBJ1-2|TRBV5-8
CALSLGGRLGRNYGYTF
TGTGCCCTCAGCTTGGGAGGCAGACTCGGCAGGAACTATGGCTACACCTTC
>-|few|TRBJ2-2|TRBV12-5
CASGPRAGAMYTGELFF
TGTGCTAGTGGTCCCCGAGCAGGGGCGATGTACACCGGGGAGCTGTTTTTT
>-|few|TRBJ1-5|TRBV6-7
CASTPDKANQPQHF
TGTGCCAGCACTCCCGACAAGGCCAATCAGCCCCAGCATTTT
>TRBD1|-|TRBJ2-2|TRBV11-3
CASGTGGSDGELFF
TGTGCCAGCGGCACAGGGGGCAGTGACGGGGAGCTGTTTTTT
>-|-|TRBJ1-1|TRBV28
CASSPAGVNTEAFF
TGTGCCAGCAGTCCAGCGGGTGTGAACACTGAAGCTTTCTTT
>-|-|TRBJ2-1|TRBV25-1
CASSWVGLHNEQFF
TGTGCCAGCAGCTGGGTAGGGCTACACAATGAGCAGTTCTTC
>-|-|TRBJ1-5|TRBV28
CASSSLPSNQPQHF
TGTGCCAGCAGTTCTCTCCCTAGCAATCAGCCCCAGCATTTT
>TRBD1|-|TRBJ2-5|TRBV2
CASRGTGGKETQYF
TGTGCCAGCAGAGGGACAGGGGGCAAGGAGACCCAGTACTTC
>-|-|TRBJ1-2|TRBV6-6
CASSYLQKTYGYTF
TGTGCCAGCAGCTATCTACAGAAAACCTATGGCTACACCTTC
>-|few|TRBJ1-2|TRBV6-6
CASSESRQYYGYTF
TGTGCCAGCAGTGAGAGCCGACAGTACTATGGCTACACCTTC
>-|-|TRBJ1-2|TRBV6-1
CASSEGTGRYGYTF
TGTGCCAGCAGTGAGGGAACTGGTCGATATGGCTACACCTTC
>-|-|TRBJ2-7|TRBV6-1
CASISGGNPSYEQYF
TGTGCCAGCATTTCAGGGGGGAATCCCTCCTACGAGCAGTACTTC
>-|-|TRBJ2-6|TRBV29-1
CSVEEGGYGANVLTF
TGCAGCGTTGAAGAGGGGGGATATGGGGCCAACGTCCTGACTTTC
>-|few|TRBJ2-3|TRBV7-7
CASSLDGGDTQYF
TGTGCTAGCAGCTTAGACGGAGGAGACACGCAGTATTTT
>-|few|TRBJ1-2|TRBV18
CASSPQDSYGYTF
TGTGCCAGCTCACCACAGGACAGCTATGGCTACACCTTC
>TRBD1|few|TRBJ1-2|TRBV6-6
CASRPGQGYGYTF
TGTGCCAGCAGGCCCGGACAGGGCTATGGCTACACCTTC
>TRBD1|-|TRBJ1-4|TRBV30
CAWSKGTVNEKLFF
TGTGCCTGGAGTAAGGGGACAGTCAATGAAAAACTGTTTTTT
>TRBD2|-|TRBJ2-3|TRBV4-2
CASSQAPLAGEADTQYF
TGTGCCAGCAGCCAAGCCCCTCTAGCGGGGGAGGCAGATACGCAGTATTTT
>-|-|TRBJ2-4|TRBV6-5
CASSYSMANIDIQYF
TGTGCCAGCAGTTACTCGATGGCTAACATTGACATTCAGTACTTC
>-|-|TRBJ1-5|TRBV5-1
CASSLSPGGDQPQHF
TGCGCCAGCAGCTTGAGCCCGGGGGGGGATCAGCCCCAGCATTTT
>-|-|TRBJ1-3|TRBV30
CAWSADSGNTIYF
TGTGCCTGGAGTGCGGACTCTGGAAACACCATATATTTT
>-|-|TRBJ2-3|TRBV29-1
CSVSALSTDTQYF
TGCAGCGTGTCAGCGTTATCCACAGATACGCAGTATTTT
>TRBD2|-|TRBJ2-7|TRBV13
CASSGRLSLWGGEQYF
TGTGCCAGCAGCGGTCGTTTATCCCTTTGGGGGGGCGAGCAGTACTTC
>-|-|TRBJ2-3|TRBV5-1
CASSLEAGVSSSTDTQYF
TGCGCCAGCAGCTTGGAGGCAGGGGTTAGTTCTAGCACAGATACGCAGTATTTT
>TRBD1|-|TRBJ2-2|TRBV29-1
CSVEVQGDTGELFF
TGCAGCGTTGAGGTGCAGGGGGACACCGGGGAGCTGTTTTTT
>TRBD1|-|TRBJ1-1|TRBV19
CASSARDSSAEAFF
TGTGCCAGTAGCGCCCGGGACAGTTCCGCTGAAGCTTTCTTT
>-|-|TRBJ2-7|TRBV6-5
CASSYSIRGTYEQYF
TGTGCCAGCAGTTACTCGATCAGGGGTACCTACGAGCAGTACTTC
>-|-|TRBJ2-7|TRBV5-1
CASSFRQEDEQYF
TGCGCCAGCAGCTTTAGGCAGGAAGACGAGCAGTACTTC
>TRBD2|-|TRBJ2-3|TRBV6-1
CASSEDPAGARTDTQYF
TGTGCCAGCAGTGAAGACCCAGCGGGAGCCCGCACAGATACGCAGTATTTT
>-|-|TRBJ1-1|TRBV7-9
CASSLGGLEAFF
TGTGCCAGCAGCTTAGGGGGACTTGAAGCTTTCTTT
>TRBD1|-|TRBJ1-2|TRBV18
CASSPSIGTADGYTF
TGTGCCAGCTCACCCTCTATCGGGACAGCGGATGGCTACACCTTC
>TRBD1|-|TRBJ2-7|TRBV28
CATHRDRVSYEQYF
TGTGCCACCCACCGGGACAGGGTCTCCTACGAGCAGTACTTC
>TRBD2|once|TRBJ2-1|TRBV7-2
CASSSLLANSYNEQFF
TGTGCCAGCAGCTCACTACTAGCGAATTCCTACAATGAGCAGTTCTTC
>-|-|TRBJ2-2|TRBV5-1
CASSPQTPENTGELFF
TGCGCCAGCAGCCCCCAGACTCCGGAGAACACCGGGGAGCTGTTTTTT
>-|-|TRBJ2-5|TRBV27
CASSPGGARTQYF
TGTGCCAGCAGTCCCGGGGGTGCACGGACCCAGTACTTC
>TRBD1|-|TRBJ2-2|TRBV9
CASSPWGTGNTGELFF
TGTGCCAGCAGCCCATGGGGGACAGGGAACACCGGGGAGCTGTTTTTT
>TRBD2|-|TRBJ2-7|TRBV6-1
CASMSSGTYEQYF
TGTGCCAGCATGTCTAGCGGGACCTACGAGCAGTACTTC
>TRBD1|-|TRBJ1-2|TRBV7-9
CASSLARTGSEGYTF
TGTGCCAGCAGCCTTGCTAGGACAGGGTCGGAGGGCTACACCTTC
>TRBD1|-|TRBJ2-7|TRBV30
CAWSPGTGEDEQYF
TGTGCCTGGAGTCCAGGGACAGGGGAAGACGAGCAGTACTTC
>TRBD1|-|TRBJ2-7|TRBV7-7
CASSPGTGALYEQYF
TGTGCCAGCAGCCCTGGGACAGGTGCCCTCTACGAGCAGTACTTC
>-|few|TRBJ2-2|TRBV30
CAWVGSNTGELFF
TGTGCCTGGGTGGGGTCGAACACCGGGGAGCTGTTTTTT
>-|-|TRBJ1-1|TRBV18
CASSLGEGTEAFF
TGTGCCAGCTCACTGGGCGAGGGCACTGAAGCTTTCTTT
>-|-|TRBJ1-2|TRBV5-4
CASSAAINYGYTF
TGTGCCAGCAGCGCAGCGATCAACTATGGCTACACCTTC
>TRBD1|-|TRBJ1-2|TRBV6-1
CASSDPGQVNYGYTF
TGTGCCAGCAGTGACCCCGGACAGGTCAACTATGGCTACACCTTC
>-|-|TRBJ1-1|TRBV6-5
CASSYSGRGGGEAFF
TGTGCCAGCAGTTACTCAGGCAGGGGCGGTGGTGAAGCTTTCTTT
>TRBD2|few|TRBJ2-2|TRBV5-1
CASSLGLAGDTGELFF
TGCGCCAGCAGCTTGGGCCTAGCGGGAGACACCGGGGAGCTGTTTTTT